These 29 T cell receptor beta chains originate from one sample sequenced in a study of blood T cell repertoires in COVID-19. TCRdb's copy holds only in-frame clones and misses some; the assay was immunoSEQ multiplex PCR. The table includes about 150,000 clones, around four fifths detected once. The sequenced sample consisted of peripheral blood. These receptors were taken from a woman aged 80 or over with acute or convalescent COVID-19.

V usage is TRBV10-1 and J usage is TRBJ2-7, with a weak D call TRBD1 (6 bases). The CDR3 consists of 13 residues. Trimming removed 2 bases from V and 4 bases from J, with 9 bases in between. Germline V gene lookup returns CDR1 WNHNN and CDR2 SYGVQD (reference sequence). CDR3 nucleotides: TGCGCCAGCAGTGAGAACAGGGAGTACGAGCAGTACTTC. Translated, it gives CASSENREYEQYF.

This chain connects TRBV25-1 to TRBJ2-3; weak D call: TRBD2 (6 bases). The CDR3 totals 15 residues. The germline V gene encodes CDR1 MGHDK and CDR2 SYGVNS. V was trimmed by 2 bases and J by 2 bases, leaving 11 bases between them. DNA for the CDR3: TGTGCCAGCAGTGAAACGGGGACTCTCACAGATACGCAGTATTTT. This sequence encodes CASSETGTLTDTQYF.

The chain is built from TRBV5-1 and TRBJ1-6; no clear D gene. Per germline, CDR1 SGHRS and CDR2 YFSETQ. This CDR3 is 17 amino acids long. With 0 bases removed from V and 9 bases from J, the gap between germline ends came to 19 bases. CDR3 DNA sequence: TGCGCCAGCAGCTTGGCCTTAGGACTCCAACCGGGTTCACCCCTCCACTTT. It is translated as CASSLALGLQPGSPLHF.

The genes are TRBV10-2 and TRBJ2-1; the match to TRBD1 covers 9 bases. Germline CDR1 reads WSHSY; CDR2 reads SAAADI. The CDR3 is 15 amino acids. Unmatched junction bases numbered 6, after V lost 6 bases and J lost 3 bases. The CDR3 bases are TGCGCCAGCAGAGGGGGGGGACAGGGCTACAATGAGCAGTTCTTC. Translating it yields CASRGGGQGYNEQFF.

This rearrangement joins TRBV5-1 to TRBJ1-2; D remains ambiguous. V lost 0 bases to trimming and J lost 6 bases, with 9 bases between them. Germline CDR1 SGHRS, CDR2 YFSETQ. The CDR3 consists of 13 residues. The CDR3 is CASSLGGENGYTF. CDR3 sequence (DNA): TGCGCCAGCAGCTTGGGTGGTGAGAATGGCTACACCTTC. The full variable domain, in which reference TRBV5-1 and TRBJ1-2 provide the parts outside the CDR3, is KAGVTQTPRYLIKTRGQQVTLSCSPISGHRSVSWYQQTPGQGLQFLFEYFSETQRNKGNFPGRFSGRQFSNSRSEMNVSTLELGDSALYLCASSLGGENGYTFGSGTRLTVV.

This chain uses TRBV19 with TRBJ2-1; TRBD1 matches at 7 bases. Germline values: CDR1 LNHDA, CDR2 SQIVND (reference sequence). The CDR3 is 18 residues long. The ends lost 3 bases at V and 0 bases at J; junction bases unmatched: 11. The CDR3 DNA sequence: TGTGCCAGTAGTATTAGAGGGGGACAGACCAGCTCCTACAATGAGCAGTTCTTC. This codes for CASSIRGGQTSSYNEQFF.

CDR3 region: CASTPGNGFETQYF. In DNA, the CDR3 is TGTGCCAGCACCCCAGGAAACGGATTCGAGACCCAGTACTTC. The chain carries TRBV9 and TRBJ2-5, with no clear D. The CDR3 length is 14 residues. V lost 6 bases and J 5 bases, leaving 17 bases between the germline ends. Germline loops: CDR1 SGDLS, CDR2 YYNGEE.

This clone came up once. The chain is built from TRBV24-1 and TRBJ2-7; D is perhaps TRBD2 (5 bases). Trimming took 8 bases from V and 4 from J, leaving 14 bases between them. The CDR3 spans 13 residues. In germline, CDR1 is KGHDR, CDR2 SFDVKD. The chain's CDR3 is CATNAGVGYEQYF. CDR3 bases: TGTGCCACCAATGCCGGGGTGGGATACGAGCAGTACTTC.

V gene TRBV30 combines with J gene TRBJ2-3; 12 nucleotides line up with TRBD1. CDR3 size: 16 residues. The V segment lost 1 base and the J segment 3 bases; nucleotides outside the gene matches: 5. Germline CDR1 GTSNPN, CDR2 SVGIG (reference sequence). CDR3 in DNA: TGTGCCTGGAGTGGGGGACAGGGGGCCTTAACAGATACGCAGTATTTT. It is translated as CAWSGGQGALTDTQYF.

This clone was seen only once. The chain recombines TRBV5-5 with TRBJ2-2, with a weak D call TRBD1 (8 bases). The CDR3 length is 16 residues. Per germline, CDR1 SGHKS and CDR2 YYEKEE (reference sequence). The V end lost 4 bases, the J end lost 4 bases, and 17 bases lay between the germline ends. This CDR3 is CASSRGTGGVTGELFF. CDR3 DNA sequence: TGTGCCAGCAGCAGAGGAACAGGGGGGGTCACCGGGGAGCTGTTTTTT.

The chain uses TRBV4-2 and TRBJ1-2; TRBD1 matches 9 bases. This CDR3 is built from 17 residues. J was trimmed by 8 bases and V by 3 bases; bases with no gene match: 16. CDR1 and CDR2 (germline): LGHNA, YNFKEQ. The CDR3 protein is CASSHPGTGLKSRGYTF. CDR3 in DNA: TGTGCCAGCAGCCACCCTGGGACAGGGCTGAAGTCTCGGGGCTACACCTTC.

The gene calls are TRBV5-1 and TRBJ1-5; D may be TRBD1 (5 bases). The V end lost 0 bases, the J end lost 2 bases, and 9 bases lay between the germline ends. Germline lookup yields CDR1 SGHRS and CDR2 YFSETQ. CDR3 length: 15 amino acids. CDR3 sequence: CASSLEPGGNQPQHF. The CDR3 DNA is TGCGCCAGCAGCTTGGAACCGGGGGGCAATCAGCCCCAGCATTTT.

CDR3 sequence reads: CASSPPPTGATYNEQFF. Written as DNA, the CDR3 is TGTGCCAGTAGTCCCCCCCCGACAGGGGCGACCTACAATGAGCAGTTCTTC. The chain has TRBV19 and TRBJ2-1; 8 nucleotides line up with TRBD1. Germline V gene lookup returns CDR1 LNHDA and CDR2 SQIVND (reference sequence). The CDR3 consists of 17 residues. After removal of 5 bases from V and 2 bases from J, the junction contained 11 bases not matched to a gene.

This chain joins TRBV6-2 or TRBV6-3 and TRBJ2-3, with a tentative D call TRBD2 (5 bases). Germline CDR1 is MNHEY and CDR2 is SVGEGT. V was cut by 4 bases and J by 0 bases, with 8 bases left in between. The CDR3 loop spans 14 amino acids. CDR3 nucleotides: TGTGCCAGCAGTTTTCGGACTAGCACAGATACGCAGTATTTT. It translates to CASSFRTSTDTQYF.

The chain couples TRBV13 to TRBJ1-3, with 8 bases that match TRBD1. V lost 6 bases to trimming and J lost 8 bases; unmatched junction nucleotides: 6. The CDR3 sequence is 13 residues long. Germline V gene data show CDR1 as PRHDT and CDR2 as FYEKMQ (reference sequence). This chain's CDR3 is CASRRTGIDTIYF. Written as DNA, the CDR3 is TGTGCCAGCAGACGGACAGGGATTGACACCATATATTTT.

The chain employs TRBV2 and TRBJ1-6; D possibly corresponds to TRBD1 (6 bases). CDR1 is SNHLY and CDR2 is FYNNEI in the germline V gene. This CDR3 has 16 amino acids. V shed 6 bases and J shed 7 bases, with 19 bases lying between them. The CDR3 bases are TGTGCCAGCAGGGCCCACAGGGCACTTCCAAATTCACCCCTCCACTTT. Residues: CASRAHRALPNSPLHF.

The J gene is TRBJ2-7, the V gene TRBV6-6, with D possibly TRBD1 on 6 matching bases. Trimming shortened V by 4 bases and J by 3 bases, and 16 bases separated the two germline ends. Germline values: CDR1 MNHNY, CDR2 SVGAGI (reference sequence). This CDR3 has 15 residues. The CDR3 is CASSSGAGDLYEQYF. Here the CDR3 DNA reads TGTGCCAGCAGTTCCGGGGCAGGGGATCTCTACGAGCAGTACTTC.

This chain connects TRBV7-8 to TRBJ2-2, with 8 bases fitting TRBD1. The CDR3 runs 16 residues. CDR1 SGHVS and CDR2 FQNEAQ come from the germline V gene. The trim removed 5 bases at V and 1 base at J, leaving 6 bases unmatched. The DNA of the CDR3 is TGTGCCAGCAGCACCGGACAGGGCAAGAACACCGGGGAGCTGTTTTTT. This gives the protein CASSTGQGKNTGELFF.

This sequence joins TRBV6-5 and TRBJ2-5; 7 bases are shared with TRBD1. J was trimmed by 2 bases and V by 2 bases; bases with no gene match: 5. This CDR3 region has 15 residues. The germline CDR1 and CDR2 sequences are MNHEY and SVGAGI. The CDR3 region has the DNA TGTGCCAGCAGTTACCGCCGGGACAGACAAGAGACCCAGTACTTC. Encoded protein: CASSYRRDRQETQYF.

This sequence joins TRBV7-2 and TRBJ1-5; 7 positions agree with TRBD1. The ends lost 5 bases at V and 4 bases at J; junction bases unmatched: 8. CDR1 is SGHTA, CDR2 FQGNSA, per germline. This CDR3 contains 15 residues. The CDR3 spells CASSRGGQSNQPQHF. The CDR3 DNA reads TGTGCCAGCAGCCGTGGGGGACAGTCAAATCAGCCCCAGCATTTT.

About this clone itself: The identical CDR3 is also encoded by other nucleotide sequences in the sample. The CDR3 region is CASSLDRASNQPQHF. The CDR3 nucleotides are TGTGCCAGCTCTCTGGACAGGGCGAGCAATCAGCCCCAGCATTTT. V and J are TRBV18 and TRBJ1-5, with 8 bases aligning to TRBD1. Germline CDR1 KGHSH, CDR2 LQKENI. With 6 bases clipped from V and 1 base from J, the junction kept 5 bases outside the gene matches. The CDR3 runs 15 residues.

This clone occurred once. V gene TRBV9 combines with J gene TRBJ1-1; unclear D gene. Germline V lookup: CDR1 SGDLS, CDR2 YYNGEE. Trimming pared 0 bases from V and 1 base from J, leaving 7 bases between. CDR3 length equals 14 residues. This CDR3 is CASSVVAGNTEAFF. The DNA of the CDR3 is TGTGCCAGCAGCGTAGTGGCAGGGAACACTGAAGCTTTCTTT.

V and J are TRBV6-2 or TRBV6-3 and TRBJ2-1; tentative D call: TRBD2 (5 bases). Per the germline V gene, CDR1 is MNHEY and CDR2 is SVGEGT. Trimming took 3 bases from V and 7 from J, leaving 13 bases between them. CDR3 length equals 14 residues. Here the CDR3 DNA reads TGTGCCAGCAGTTATGTGCTAGCTTGGAATGAGCAGTTCTTC. Protein product: CASSYVLAWNEQFF.

The chain carries TRBV6-5 and TRBJ1-1, with 7 bases fitting TRBD1. The ends lost 2 bases at V and 4 bases at J; junction bases unmatched: 4. Germline V CDR1 and CDR2: MNHEY, SVGAGI. This CDR3 comprises 14 residues. CDR3 bases: TGTGCCAGCAGTTACCTGACAGGGCGCACTGAAGCTTTCTTT. It encodes CASSYLTGRTEAFF.

This rearrangement joins TRBV6-5 to TRBJ1-5, with D possibly being TRBD1 (5 bases). The germline V gene has CDR1 MNHEY and CDR2 SVGAGI. Trimming left V 2 bases short and J 4 bases short, with 9 bases between. CDR3 size: 14 residues. The CDR3 nucleotides read TGTGCCAGCAGTTACGGGGGGGGTAATCAGCCCCAGCATTTT. The encoded protein is CASSYGGGNQPQHF.

V is TRBV29-1 and J is TRBJ2-2; D gene uncertain. This CDR3 contains 13 residues. The V end lost 3 bases, the J end lost 5 bases, and 10 bases lay between the germline ends. The germline CDR1 and CDR2 sequences are SQVTM and ANQGSEA. The CDR3 here is CSVDTPGTGELFF. The CDR3 bases are TGCAGCGTTGACACCCCGGGTACCGGGGAGCTGTTTTTT.

Only one count was recorded for this clone. V usage is TRBV6-2 or TRBV6-3 and J usage is TRBJ2-1; 14 bases map to TRBD2. The CDR3 spans 15 residues. With 5 bases clipped from V and 6 bases from J, the junction kept 3 bases outside the gene matches. Germline V lookup: CDR1 MNHEY, CDR2 SVGEGT. This CDR3 reads CASSPGTSGSNEQFF. The CDR3 DNA follows: TGTGCCAGCAGTCCCGGGACTAGCGGGAGCAATGAGCAGTTCTTC.

This chain uses TRBV18 with TRBJ1-1; TRBD1 matches at 8 bases. This CDR3 spans 15 amino acids. Germline V gene lookup returns CDR1 KGHSH and CDR2 LQKENI. V lost 2 bases to trimming and J lost 3 bases; unmatched junction nucleotides: 5. In DNA, the CDR3 is TGTGCCAGCTCACCAAAACAGGGGGGGGACACTGAAGCTTTCTTT. This encodes CASSPKQGGDTEAFF.

J is TRBJ1-5 and V is TRBV7-2, with unresolved D. The V gene's germline CDR1 is SGHTA and CDR2 FQGNSA. V dropped 3 bases and J dropped 3 bases, with 12 bases sitting between them. This CDR3 is built from 15 residues. The CDR3 region has the DNA TGTGCCAGCAGCTTGGAGGGCATGAACAATCAGCCCCAGCATTTT. Translation gives CASSLEGMNNQPQHF.